This TCR beta chain was documented in a study of blood T cell repertoires in COVID-19. Turning to the study itself: Material from acute and convalescent COVID-19 was sourced from the United States, Italy and Spain. PBMCs, B-cell-depleted T cells, or T cells provided the cDNA or gDNA that made up the material.

Original processing methods: Cell counts per sample came from amplifying reference gene primers. The table came from immunoSEQ multiplex PCR; TCRdb's copy has only in-frame clones and leaves some out. For V, J and clone size, that table is used; D and trimming come from the DNA. The sample holds about 210,000 clones, roughly nine tenths seen once. Note on this clone: In the same sample, other DNA sequences code for this CDR3.

Sequenced input: peripheral blood. The sequence was collected from a woman aged 70-85 years with acute or convalescent COVID-19.

CDR3 coding DNA: TGCGCCAGCAGCTCAGGGGGTTCCGGAAACACCATATATTTT. Protein sequence: CASSSGGSGNTIYF. The gene calls are TRBV5-1 and TRBJ1-3; 7 bases match TRBD1. With 3 bases clipped from V and 4 bases from J, the junction kept 4 bases outside the gene matches. The germline V gene encodes CDR1 SGHRS and CDR2 YFSETQ. The CDR3 is made up of 14 amino acids.